The present T cell receptor beta chain was sequenced within a study of OX40 agonist ivuxolimab in advanced cancers. In germline, CDR1 is KGHSH, CDR2 LQKENI. Trimming took 2 bases from V and 8 from J, leaving 13 bases between them. The CDR3 sequence is 14 residues long. On this clone: Its cognate antigen is unknown.

Study-level results: The CD4+ and CD8+ T cells in the blood had expanded clonally by week 6 at 0.1 to 3.0 mg/kg. On average, a greater number of expanded clones characterised CD8+ T cells relative to CD4+.

Profiling relied on immunoSEQ multiplex PCR, and the TCRdb table lists in-frame clones only, not all of them. The sample has 57,000 or so clones; roughly 84% are singletons. Patients were ruled out by autoimmune disease history or systemic immunosuppression. The chain joins TRBV18 to TRBJ2-1; possible D gene TRBD1, 6 bases. The sequences come from CD4+ or CD8+ T cells sorted from blood, collected in a trial of the OX40 agonist ivuxolimab. The receptor was isolated from an adult with an advanced solid tumor such as melanoma, head and neck, liver or kidney cancer. This CDR3 is CASSPNLGAYEQFF. CDR3 bases: TGTGCCAGCTCACCAAATCTGGGGGCCTATGAGCAGTTCTTC.